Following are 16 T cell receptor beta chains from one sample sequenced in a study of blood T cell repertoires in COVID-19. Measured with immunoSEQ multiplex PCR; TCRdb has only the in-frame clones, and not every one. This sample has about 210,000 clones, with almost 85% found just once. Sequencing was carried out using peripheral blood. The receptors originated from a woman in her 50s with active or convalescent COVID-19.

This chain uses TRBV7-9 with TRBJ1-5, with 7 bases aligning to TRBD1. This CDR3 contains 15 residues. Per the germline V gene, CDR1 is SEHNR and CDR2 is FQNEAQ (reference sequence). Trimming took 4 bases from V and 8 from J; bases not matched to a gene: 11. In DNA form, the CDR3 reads TGTGCCAGCAGCTCCGACAGGGAGATCTTCGAGCCCCAGCATTTT. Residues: CASSSDREIFEPQHF.

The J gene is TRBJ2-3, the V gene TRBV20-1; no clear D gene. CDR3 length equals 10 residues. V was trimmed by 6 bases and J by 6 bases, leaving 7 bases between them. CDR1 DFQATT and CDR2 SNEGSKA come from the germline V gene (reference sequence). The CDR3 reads CSAHKDTQYF. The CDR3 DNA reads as TGCAGTGCCCACAAGGATACGCAGTATTTT.

CDR3 amino acids: CASSYIAGANTGELFF. The CDR3 nucleotides read TGCGCCAGCAGCTATATCGCGGGGGCGAACACCGGGGAGCTGTTTTTT. The rearrangement links TRBV5-1 to TRBJ2-2; TRBD2 matches at 7 bases. This CDR3 spans 16 amino acids. Germline CDR1 reads SGHRS; CDR2 reads YFSETQ. The junction had 5 bases not matched to a gene; V was cut back by 3 bases and J by 0 bases.

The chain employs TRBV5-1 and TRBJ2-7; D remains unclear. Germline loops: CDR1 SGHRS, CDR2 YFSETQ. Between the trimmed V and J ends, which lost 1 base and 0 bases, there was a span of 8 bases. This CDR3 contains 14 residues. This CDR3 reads CASSLYPSSYEQYF. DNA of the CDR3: TGCGCCAGCAGCTTGTATCCCTCCTCCTACGAGCAGTACTTC.

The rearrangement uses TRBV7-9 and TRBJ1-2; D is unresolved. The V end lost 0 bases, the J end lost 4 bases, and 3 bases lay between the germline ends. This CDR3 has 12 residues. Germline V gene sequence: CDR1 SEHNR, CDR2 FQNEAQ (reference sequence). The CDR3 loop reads CASSLAGYGYTF. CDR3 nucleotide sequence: TGTGCCAGCAGCTTAGCCGGCTATGGCTACACCTTC. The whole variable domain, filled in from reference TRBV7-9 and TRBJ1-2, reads DTGVSQNPRHKITKRGQNVTFRCDPISEHNRLYWYRQTLGQGPEFLTYFQNEAQLEKSRLLSDRFSAERPKGSFSTLEIQRTEQGDSAMYLCASSLAGYGYTFGSGTRLTVV.

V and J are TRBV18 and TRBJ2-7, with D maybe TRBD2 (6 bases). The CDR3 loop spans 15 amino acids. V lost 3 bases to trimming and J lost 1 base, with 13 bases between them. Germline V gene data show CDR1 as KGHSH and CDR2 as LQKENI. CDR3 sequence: CASSPYRELSYEQYF. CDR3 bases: TGTGCCAGCTCACCCTACCGGGAGCTTTCCTACGAGCAGTACTTC.

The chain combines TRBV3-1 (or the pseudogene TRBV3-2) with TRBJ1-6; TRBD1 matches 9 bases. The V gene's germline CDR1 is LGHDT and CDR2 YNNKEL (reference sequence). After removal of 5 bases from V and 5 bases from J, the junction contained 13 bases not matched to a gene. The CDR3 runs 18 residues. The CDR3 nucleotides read TGTGCCAGCAGCTCGACGCGATGGACAGGGGAGAATAATTCACCCCTCCACTTT. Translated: CASSSTRWTGENNSPLHF.

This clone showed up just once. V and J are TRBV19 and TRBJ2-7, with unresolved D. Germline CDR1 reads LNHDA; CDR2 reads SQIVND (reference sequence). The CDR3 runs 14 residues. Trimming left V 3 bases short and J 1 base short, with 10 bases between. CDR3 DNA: TGTGCCAGTAGTATGACTGTTCGATCCTACGAGCAGTACTTC. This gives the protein CASSMTVRSYEQYF.

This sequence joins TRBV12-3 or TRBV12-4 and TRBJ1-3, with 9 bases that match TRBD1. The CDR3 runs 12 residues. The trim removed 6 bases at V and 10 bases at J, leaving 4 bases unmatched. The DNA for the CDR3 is TGTGCCAGCAGCCTGACAGGGGGGACCATATATTTT. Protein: CASSLTGGTIYF.

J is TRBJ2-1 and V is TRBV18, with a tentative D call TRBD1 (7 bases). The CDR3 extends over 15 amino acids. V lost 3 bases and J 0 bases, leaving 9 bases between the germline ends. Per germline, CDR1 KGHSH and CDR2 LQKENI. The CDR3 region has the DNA TGTGCCAGCTCACCGCAGGGGGGCTCCTACAATGAGCAGTTCTTC. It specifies CASSPQGGSYNEQFF.

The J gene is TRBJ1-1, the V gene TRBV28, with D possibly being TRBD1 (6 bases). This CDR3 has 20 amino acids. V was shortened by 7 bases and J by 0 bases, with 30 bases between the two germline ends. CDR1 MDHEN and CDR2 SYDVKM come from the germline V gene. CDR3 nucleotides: TGTGCCAGCAACGGCCAAGCAGTTTATTCCCTCGGACAGCTGAACACTGAAGCTTTCTTT. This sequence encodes CASNGQAVYSLGQLNTEAFF.

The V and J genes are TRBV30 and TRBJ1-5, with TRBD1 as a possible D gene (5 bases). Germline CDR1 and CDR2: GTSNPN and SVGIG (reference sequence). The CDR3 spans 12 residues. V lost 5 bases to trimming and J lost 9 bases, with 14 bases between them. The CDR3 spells CAWSGGKSPQHF. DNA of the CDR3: TGTGCCTGGTCCGGGGGAAAGTCGCCCCAGCATTTT.

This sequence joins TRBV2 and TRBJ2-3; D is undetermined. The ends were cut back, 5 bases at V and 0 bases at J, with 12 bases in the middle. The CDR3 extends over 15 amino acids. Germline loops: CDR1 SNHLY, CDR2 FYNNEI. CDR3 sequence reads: CASSPISWSTDTQYF. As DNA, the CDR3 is TGTGCCAGCAGTCCGATTAGCTGGAGCACAGATACGCAGTATTTT.

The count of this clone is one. DNA of the CDR3: TGTGCCAGCAAACGGTCGGGGTCCTACAATGAGCAGTTCTTC. This codes for CASKRSGSYNEQFF. This chain links TRBV5-8 with TRBJ2-1, with a possible D match to TRBD2 (5 bases). The germline CDR1 and CDR2 sequences are SGHTS and YDEGEE. The CDR3 runs 14 residues. Between the trimmed V and J ends, which lost 6 bases and 1 base, there was a span of 11 bases.

CDR3 sequence reads: CASSSQPSGNTIYF. In DNA, the CDR3 is TGTGCCAGCAGCTCACAGCCCTCTGGAAACACCATATATTTT. J is TRBJ1-3 and V is TRBV5-6; D gene uncertain. Germline V CDR1 and CDR2: SGHDT, YYEEEE. The V gene lost 3 bases and the J gene lost 0 bases, with 7 bases spanning the gap. The CDR3 covers 14 residues.

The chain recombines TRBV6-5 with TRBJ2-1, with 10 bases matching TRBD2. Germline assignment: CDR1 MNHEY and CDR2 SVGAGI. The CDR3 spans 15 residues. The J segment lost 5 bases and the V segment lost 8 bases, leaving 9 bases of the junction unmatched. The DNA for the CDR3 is TGTGCCAGCTGGGCCCGACTAGCGGGTCACAATGAGCAGTTCTTC. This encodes CASWARLAGHNEQFF.